This is a list of T cell receptor beta chains from one sample in a study of T cells in narcolepsy. Here immunoSEQ multiplex PCR was the method, and the copy in TCRdb shows in-frame clones only, minus some. The table has over 30,000 clones, approximately 85% seen once. The sequenced sample was CD45RA- memory CD4+ T cells from PBMCs. Receptors were obtained from a human donor with narcolepsy. The CDR3 runs from the conserved cysteine through the conserved F or W. A D gene is named only where the DNA matches it firmly. The size field is filled for only some rows; it gives once, few, many or a size class.

TRBJ2-3	-	TRBV6-5	TRBD2	TGTGCCAGCAATTTAGCGGGGGGGCGAGATACGCAGTATTTT	CASNLAGGRDTQYF
TRBJ2-5	few	TRBV6-5	TRBD2	TGTGCCAGCAGTTATAGTCCGCGGGGGGACCAAGAGACCCAGTACTTC	CASSYSPRGDQETQYF
TRBJ1-2	-	TRBV27	-	TGTGCCAGCAGTTTACGAGGAGGGCACTATGGCTACACCTTC	CASSLRGGHYGYTF
TRBJ2-7	-	TRBV30	-	TGTGCCTGGAGCGCGAGGGACCCCTACGAGCAGTACTTC	CAWSARDPYEQYF
TRBJ1-4	-	TRBV5-1	-	TGCGCCAGCAGGGAGAACCCTGCAACTAATGAAAAACTGTTTTTT	CASRENPATNEKLFF
TRBJ2-7	-	TRBV14	TRBD1	TGTGCCAGCAGCCCGACAGGGGCTGCCTACGAGCAGTACTTC	CASSPTGAAYEQYF
TRBJ1-5	few	TRBV7-2	-	TGTGCCAGCAGCGTCCGGGGCAATCAGCCCCAGCATTTT	CASSVRGNQPQHF
TRBJ1-5	-	TRBV7-2	-	TGTGCCAGCAGCTTAGCGGGGGGCGGGAATCAGCCCCAGCATTTT	CASSLAGGGNQPQHF
TRBJ1-5	-	TRBV7-6	-	TGTGCCAGCAGCGTAGGCGAGTTCCAACCCCAGCATTTT	CASSVGEFQPQHF
TRBJ1-1	-	TRBV5-1	-	TGCGCCAGCAGCTTGGCCCCAAGCAGTCGGCAGGGTTGGAACACTGAAGCTTTCTTT	CASSLAPSSRQGWNTEAFF
TRBJ2-3	-	TRBV25-1	TRBD1	TGTGCCAGCAGTGATCCCAGGGGGCCGGGACAGTATTTT	CASSDPRGPGQYF
TRBJ1-2	-	TRBV7-2	-	TGTGCCAGCAGCTTAGCAGGAGGGGCTAACTATGGCTACACCTTC	CASSLAGGANYGYTF
TRBJ1-4	few	TRBV28	-	TGTGCCAGCAGTTTTGTGCCGGCTACCGGGGAAAAACTGTTTTTT	CASSFVPATGEKLFF
TRBJ2-7	-	TRBV7-6	-	TGTGCCAGCAGCTTCTTTGGTCCCTACGAGCAGTACTTC	CASSFFGPYEQYF
TRBJ1-4	-	TRBV5-1	TRBD1	TGCGCCAGCAGAGCACAGGGGATTAATGAAAAACTGTTTTTT	CASRAQGINEKLFF
TRBJ2-3	-	TRBV5-4	TRBD2	TGTGCCAGCAGCTCGACTAGCGGGGGGGCGTTGTTGGAGCTGTATTTT	CASSSTSGGALLELYF
TRBJ1-4	few	TRBV19	TRBD1	TGTGCCAGTAGTAGTGGTACAGGGGGCGGTGAAAAACTGTTTTTT	CASSSGTGGGEKLFF
TRBJ2-7	-	TRBV4-2	-	TGTGCCAGCAGCCACGATCAACTGACCGAGCAGTACTTC	CASSHDQLTEQYF
TRBJ2-7	few	TRBV4-3	-	TGCGCCAGCAGCCAAGAATGGCTGGCGGGCCCCTACGAGCAGTACTTC	CASSQEWLAGPYEQYF
TRBJ2-3	-	TRBV14	-	TGTGCCAGCAGCTTCTCGACTCTCACAGATACGCAGTATTTT	CASSFSTLTDTQYF
TRBJ2-5	-	TRBV14	-	TGTGCCAGCAGCCAAGCCCCCACCGGCTGGGAGACCCAGTACTTC	CASSQAPTGWETQYF
TRBJ2-2	-	TRBV6-5	TRBD2	TGTGCCAGCAGTTTCCGGACTAGCGGTAACACCGGGGAGCTGTTTTTT	CASSFRTSGNTGELFF
TRBJ2-2	-	TRBV6-5	TRBD1	TGTGCCAGCAGTCACGGACAGGGGAACACCGGGGAGCTGTTTTTT	CASSHGQGNTGELFF
TRBJ1-5	once	TRBV2	TRBD1	TGTGCCAGCGCACCACCCGGGACAGGCAATCAGCCCCAGCATTTT	CASAPPGTGNQPQHF
TRBJ1-4	-	TRBV4-3	-	TGCGCCAGCAGCCAGGACGCGAGGGGCGGTGAAAAACTGTTTTTT	CASSQDARGGEKLFF